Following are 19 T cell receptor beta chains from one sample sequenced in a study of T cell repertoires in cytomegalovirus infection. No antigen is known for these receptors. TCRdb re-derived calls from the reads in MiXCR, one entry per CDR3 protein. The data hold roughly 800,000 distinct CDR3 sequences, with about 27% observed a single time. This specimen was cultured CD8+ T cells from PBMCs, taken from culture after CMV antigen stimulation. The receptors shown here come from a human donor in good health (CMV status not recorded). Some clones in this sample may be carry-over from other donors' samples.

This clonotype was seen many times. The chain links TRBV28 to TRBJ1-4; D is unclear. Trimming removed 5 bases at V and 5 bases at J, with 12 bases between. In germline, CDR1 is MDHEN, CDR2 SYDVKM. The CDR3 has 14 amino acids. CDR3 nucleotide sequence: TGTGCCAGCAGTGCGCCAAGCGCGAATGAAAAACTGTTTTTT. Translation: CASSAPSANEKLFF.

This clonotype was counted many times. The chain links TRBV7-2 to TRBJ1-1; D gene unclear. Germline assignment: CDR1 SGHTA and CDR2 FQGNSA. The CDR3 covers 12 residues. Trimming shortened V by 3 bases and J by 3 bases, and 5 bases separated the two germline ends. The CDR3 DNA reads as TGTGCCAGCAGCTTGTGGGACACTGAAGCTTTCTTT. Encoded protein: CASSLWDTEAFF.

CDR3 DNA sequence: TGTGCCAGCAGCTCCCCCTTCAATGATGAGCAGTTCTTC. Residues: CASSSPFNDEQFF. The genes are TRBV11-2 and TRBJ2-1; D remains ambiguous. With 4 bases removed from V and 8 bases from J, the gap between germline ends came to 12 bases. This CDR3 has 13 residues. Germline CDR1 is SGHAT and CDR2 is FQNNGV.

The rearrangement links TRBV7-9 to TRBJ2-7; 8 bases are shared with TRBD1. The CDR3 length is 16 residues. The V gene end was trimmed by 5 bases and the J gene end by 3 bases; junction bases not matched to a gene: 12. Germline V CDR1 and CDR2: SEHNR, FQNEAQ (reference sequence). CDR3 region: CASSEHPDRGGYEQYF. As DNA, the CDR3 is TGTGCCAGCAGCGAACACCCCGACAGGGGAGGCTACGAGCAGTACTTC.

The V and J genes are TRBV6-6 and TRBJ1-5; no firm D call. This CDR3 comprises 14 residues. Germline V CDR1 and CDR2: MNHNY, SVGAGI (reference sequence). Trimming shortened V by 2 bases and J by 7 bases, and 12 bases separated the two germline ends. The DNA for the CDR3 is TGTGCCAGCAGTTACATTTGGGGTGACCAGCCCCAGCATTTT. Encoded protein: CASSYIWGDQPQHF.

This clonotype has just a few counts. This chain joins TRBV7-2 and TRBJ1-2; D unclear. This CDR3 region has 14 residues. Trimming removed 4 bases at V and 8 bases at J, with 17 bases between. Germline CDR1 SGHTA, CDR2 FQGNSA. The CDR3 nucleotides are TGTGCCAGCAGCTCGCTCGGCAAGGGAAACGGCTACACCTTC. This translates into CASSSLGKGNGYTF.

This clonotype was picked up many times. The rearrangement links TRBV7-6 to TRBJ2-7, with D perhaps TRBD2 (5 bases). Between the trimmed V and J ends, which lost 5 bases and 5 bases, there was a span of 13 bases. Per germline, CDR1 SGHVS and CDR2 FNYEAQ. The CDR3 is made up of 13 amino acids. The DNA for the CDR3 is TGTGCCAGCAGCCCCAACGGGATGGACGAGCAGTACTTC. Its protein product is CASSPNGMDEQYF.

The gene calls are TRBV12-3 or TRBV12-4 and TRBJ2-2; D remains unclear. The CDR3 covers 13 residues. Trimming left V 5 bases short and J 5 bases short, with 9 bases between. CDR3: CASSHSVTGELFF. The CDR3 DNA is TGTGCCAGCAGTCATTCGGTAACCGGGGAGCTGTTTTTT.

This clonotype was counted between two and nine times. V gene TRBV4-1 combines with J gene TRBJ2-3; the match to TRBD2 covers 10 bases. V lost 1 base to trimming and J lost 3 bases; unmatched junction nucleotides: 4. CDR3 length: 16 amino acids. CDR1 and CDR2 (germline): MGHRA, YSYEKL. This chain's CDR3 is CASSQVVAGGTDTQYF. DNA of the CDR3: TGCGCCAGCAGCCAAGTGGTAGCGGGGGGTACAGATACGCAGTATTTT.

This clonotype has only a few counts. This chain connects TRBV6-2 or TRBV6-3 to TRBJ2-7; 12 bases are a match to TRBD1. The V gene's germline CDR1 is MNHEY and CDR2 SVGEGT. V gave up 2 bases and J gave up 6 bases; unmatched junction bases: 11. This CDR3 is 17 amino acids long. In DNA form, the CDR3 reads TGTGCCAGCAGTTACCCAGGGACAGGGGGCGGGCGAATCGAGCAGTACGTC. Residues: CASSYPGTGGGRIEQYV.

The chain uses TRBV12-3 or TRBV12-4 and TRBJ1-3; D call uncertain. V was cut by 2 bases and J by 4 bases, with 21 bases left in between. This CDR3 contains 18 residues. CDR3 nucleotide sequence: TGTGCCAGCAGTTTATTTATCGTGGCGGGGAGCGGCGGAAACACCATATATTTT. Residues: CASSLFIVAGSGGNTIYF.

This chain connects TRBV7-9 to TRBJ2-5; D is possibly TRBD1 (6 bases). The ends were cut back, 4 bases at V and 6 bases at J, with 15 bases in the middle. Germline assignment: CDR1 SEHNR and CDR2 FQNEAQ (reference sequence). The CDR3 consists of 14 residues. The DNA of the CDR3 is TGTGCCAGCAGCTCTGGCAGGGGAGAACAGACCCAGTACTTC. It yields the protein CASSSGRGEQTQYF.

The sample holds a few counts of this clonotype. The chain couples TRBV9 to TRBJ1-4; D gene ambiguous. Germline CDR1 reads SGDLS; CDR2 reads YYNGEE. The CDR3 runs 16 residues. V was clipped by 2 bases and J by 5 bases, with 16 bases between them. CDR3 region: CASSVSTEGSNEKLFF. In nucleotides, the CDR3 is TGTGCCAGCAGCGTGTCGACGGAGGGTTCGAATGAAAAACTGTTTTTT. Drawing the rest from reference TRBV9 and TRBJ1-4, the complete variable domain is DSGVTQTPKHLITATGQRVTLRCSPRSGDLSVYWYQQSLDQGLQFLIQYYNGEERAKGNILERFSAQQFPDLHSELNLSSLELGDSALYFCASSVSTEGSNEKLFFGSGTQLSVL.

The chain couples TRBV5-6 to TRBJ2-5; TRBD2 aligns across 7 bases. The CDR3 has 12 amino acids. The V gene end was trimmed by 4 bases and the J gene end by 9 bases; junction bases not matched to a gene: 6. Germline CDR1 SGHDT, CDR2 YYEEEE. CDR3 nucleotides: TGTGCCAGCAGCGAAGCGGGGATCCCCCAGTACTTC. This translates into CASSEAGIPQYF.

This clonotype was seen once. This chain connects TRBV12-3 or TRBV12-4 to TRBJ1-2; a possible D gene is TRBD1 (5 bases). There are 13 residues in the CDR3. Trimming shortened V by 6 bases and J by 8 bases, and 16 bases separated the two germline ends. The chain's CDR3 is CASSHPDRWGYTF. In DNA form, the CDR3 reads TGTGCCAGCAGCCATCCTGACAGATGGGGCTACACCTTC.

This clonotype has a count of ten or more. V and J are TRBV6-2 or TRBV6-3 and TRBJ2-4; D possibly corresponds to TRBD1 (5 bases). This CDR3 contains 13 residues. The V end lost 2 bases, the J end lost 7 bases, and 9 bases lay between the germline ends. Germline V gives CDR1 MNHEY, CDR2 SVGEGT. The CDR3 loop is CASSYGAVNIQYF. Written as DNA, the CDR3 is TGTGCCAGCAGTTACGGGGCAGTTAACATTCAGTACTTC.

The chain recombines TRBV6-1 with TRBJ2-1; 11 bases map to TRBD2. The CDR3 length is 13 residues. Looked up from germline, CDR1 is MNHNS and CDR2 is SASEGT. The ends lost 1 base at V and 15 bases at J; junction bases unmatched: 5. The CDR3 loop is CASSEGLAGGPFF. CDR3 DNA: TGTGCCAGCAGTGAAGGTTTAGCGGGGGGGCCGTTCTTC.

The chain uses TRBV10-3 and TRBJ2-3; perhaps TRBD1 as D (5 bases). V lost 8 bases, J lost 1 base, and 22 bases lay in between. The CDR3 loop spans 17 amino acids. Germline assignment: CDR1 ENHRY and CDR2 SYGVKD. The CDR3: CAIAPFLGPRGTDTQYF. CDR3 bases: TGTGCCATCGCACCCTTTTTGGGGCCACGGGGCACAGATACGCAGTATTTT.

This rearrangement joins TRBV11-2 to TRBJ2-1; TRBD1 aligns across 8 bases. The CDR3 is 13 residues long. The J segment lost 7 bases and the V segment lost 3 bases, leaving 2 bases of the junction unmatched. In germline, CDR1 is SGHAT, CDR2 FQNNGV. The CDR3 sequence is CASSFNRGNEQFF. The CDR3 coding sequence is TGTGCCAGCAGCTTTAACAGGGGGAATGAGCAGTTCTTC.